This TCR beta chain was captured by sequencing in a study of breast tumors, draining lymph nodes, adjacent tissues. This clonotype was seen ten or more times. Axillary draining lymph nodes of breast cancer patients supplied the node samples. TCRdb reprocessed the multiplex PCR reads via MiXCR and lists one record per CDR3 protein. In the table there are under 85,000 distinct CDR3 sequences, approximately 19% of which are singletons. CDR1 is PRHDT, CDR2 FYEKMQ, per germline (reference sequence). The CDR3 runs 16 residues. V gave up 4 bases and J gave up 0 bases; unmatched junction bases: 5. This TCR derives from a female donor with breast cancer. Some clones in this sample may be carry-over from other donors' samples. Sequencing input: axillary lymph node tissue. The V and J genes are TRBV13 and TRBJ2-7, with TRBD2 matching 11 bases. CDR3 nucleotide sequence: TGTGCCAGCAGCTCAGCCCTAGCGGGGGGCTCCTACGAGCAGTACTTC. Encoded protein: CASSSALAGGSYEQYF.